This T cell receptor beta chain was sequenced in a study of T cells in narcolepsy. Whole-study context: Donors had narcolepsy type 1 or type 2, or were healthy controls. Study-level results: Autoreactive clone sequences were missing from some blood memory CD4+ repertoires. Same-patient CSF and blood CD4+ T cell clonotypes included HCRT-specific and TRIB2-specific autoreactive ones. Autoreactive clonotypes reportedly recurred in blood of same and different patients, not controls.

The protocol was immunoSEQ multiplex PCR, while the TCRdb copy is restricted to in-frame clones and leaves out a portion. The table lists some 30,000 clones, 78% of them singletons, with approximately 1.1% in the top ten. Remarks on this clone: Its specificity is unknown.

This CDR3 comprises 13 residues. The germline CDR1 and CDR2 sequences are SQVTM and ANQGSEA. V dropped 7 bases and J dropped 1 base, with 13 bases sitting between them. Source material: CD45RA- memory CD4+ T cells from PBMCs. The sequence derives from a human donor with narcolepsy. The chain is built from TRBV29-1 and TRBJ1-1; TRBD1 is a possible D gene (5 bases). CDR3 DNA sequence: TGCAGCGCCAGGGATTTAGCGAACACTGAAGCTTTCTTT. This gives the protein CSARDLANTEAFF.